Listed below are T cell receptor beta chains from one sample, sequenced in a study of blood T cell repertoires in COVID-19. Sequencing used immunoSEQ multiplex PCR; TCRdb keeps in-frame clones, though not all of them. Of more than 90,000 clones in the sample, roughly 92% were seen once. Source material: peripheral blood. These receptors were collected from a man aged 50-59 years with active COVID-19. The CDR3 runs from the conserved cysteine through the conserved F or W. D genes are given only for firm matches. Clone sizes are given selectively: once, few, many, or a class where the clone is expanded.

v_call	clone_size	j_call	d_call	cdr3_nt	cdr3_aa
TRBV30	-	TRBJ2-2	-	TGTGCCTGGAGTGTACTTGAAAGAACCGGGGAGCTGTTTTTT	CAWSVLERTGELFF
TRBV6-5	-	TRBJ1-2	-	TGTGCCAGCAGTCCCAGACAGAATCGGGGCTACACCTTC	CASSPRQNRGYTF
TRBV11-2	-	TRBJ2-5	TRBD2	TGTGCCAGCAGCTTATTCGGGGGGGAAGGGACCCAGTACTTC	CASSLFGGEGTQYF
TRBV4-2	-	TRBJ2-7	-	TGTGCCAGCAGCCAAGAACGGTCCTCCTACGAGCAGTACTTC	CASSQERSSYEQYF
TRBV7-8	-	TRBJ2-6	-	TGTGCCAGCAGCCTCCGGGGAACTGGGGCCAACGTCCTGACTTTC	CASSLRGTGANVLTF
TRBV3-1/TRBV3-2	once	TRBJ2-6	-	TGTGCCAGCAGCCACCGAGGGGGGGACCTCGGGGCTGGGGCCAACGTCCTGACTTTC	CASSHRGGDLGAGANVLTF
TRBV19	-	TRBJ2-6	TRBD1	TGTGCCACTCTGGAGGGGCAGGGGGCGTTAGGGGCCAACGTCCTGACTTTC	CATLEGQGALGANVLTF
TRBV2	-	TRBJ2-3	-	TGTGCCAGCAGCGAGAGCAGCGCCACAGATACGCAGTATTTT	CASSESSATDTQYF
TRBV30	-	TRBJ1-4	-	TGTGCCTGGACAGGTGGGGAAAAACTGTTTTTT	CAWTGGEKLFF
TRBV5-4	once	TRBJ1-2	-	TGTGCCAGCAGCTTGCCAGGGGCGTACGGCTACACCTTC	CASSLPGAYGYTF
TRBV18	-	TRBJ1-5	-	TGTGCCAGCTCACCCGGGGAAGGTCAGCCCCAGCATTTT	CASSPGEGQPQHF
TRBV10-3	-	TRBJ1-2	-	TGTGCCATCAGTGAGTCTTGGGACTCGCATGGCTACACCTTC	CAISESWDSHGYTF
TRBV18	-	TRBJ2-3	TRBD1	TGTGCCAGCTCACCCGGGACAGGGGGGACAGATACGCAGTATTTT	CASSPGTGGTDTQYF
TRBV19	-	TRBJ1-3	-	TGTGCCAGTACCGATCGCGGGGCGGCTGGAAACACCATATATTTT	CASTDRGAAGNTIYF
TRBV24-1	-	TRBJ2-2	TRBD1	TGTGCCACCAGAGGACAGGCGAACACCGGGGAGCTGTTTTTT	CATRGQANTGELFF
TRBV11-2	-	TRBJ2-1	TRBD1	TGTGCCAGCAGCTTAGATAGGACAGGGGCTAATGAGCAGTTCTTC	CASSLDRTGANEQFF
TRBV5-6	-	TRBJ2-1	TRBD2	TGTGCCAGCAGCTTGCGGTCAGCGGGGTACAATGAGCAGTTCTTC	CASSLRSAGYNEQFF
TRBV5-5	-	TRBJ1-4	-	TGTGCCAGCAGCTTGGGCGGAATGAATGAAAAACTGTTTTTT	CASSLGGMNEKLFF
TRBV5-1	-	TRBJ2-5	TRBD1	TGCGCCAGCAGCCAGAACGTACAGGGGGCTCGGGAGACCCAGTACTTC	CASSQNVQGARETQYF
TRBV18	once	TRBJ1-4	TRBD1	TGTGCCAGCTCCCGTGGACAGGGAGAAAAACTGTTTTTT	CASSRGQGEKLFF
TRBV7-8	once	TRBJ1-2	-	TGTGCCAGCAGCTTAGTCGGGGGGGAAGCTAACTATGGCTACACCTTC	CASSLVGGEANYGYTF
TRBV5-6	-	TRBJ1-5	-	TGTGCCAGCAGCTTGACAGGGCTAAATCAGCCCCAGCATTTT	CASSLTGLNQPQHF
TRBV28	-	TRBJ1-5	TRBD1	TGTGCCAGCAGTTTAACAGGGGGCTTGGAACAGCCCCAGCATTTT	CASSLTGGLEQPQHF
TRBV15	-	TRBJ2-7	TRBD2	TGTGCCACCAGCCCGGAAAAGGGATGGCTAGCGGGCCGTACCTACGAGCAGTACTTC	CATSPEKGWLAGRTYEQYF
TRBV19	-	TRBJ2-5	-	TGTGCCAGTAGTATAGGGCGGGACTCCTGGGAGACCCAGTACTTC	CASSIGRDSWETQYF
TRBV11-3	-	TRBJ1-2	-	TGTGCCAGCAGCTTCGGTGGCTACACCTTC	CASSFGGYTF
TRBV30	-	TRBJ1-5	TRBD1	TGTGCCTGGAGTCGGGACAGCACCTATCAGCCCCAGCATTTT	CAWSRDSTYQPQHF
TRBV10-3	-	TRBJ2-7	-	TGTGCCATCAGAGACAGCAAAACTACCTACGAGCAGTACTTC	CAIRDSKTTYEQYF
TRBV11-2	-	TRBJ2-1	-	TGTGCCAGCACCTCTACCACGAGCTCCTACAATGAGCAGTTCTTC	CASTSTTSSYNEQFF
TRBV5-1	-	TRBJ2-3	-	TGCGCCAGCAGCTTGGTGGTCCGTGAGGGAACAGATACGCAGTATTTT	CASSLVVREGTDTQYF
TRBV6-5	-	TRBJ2-3	-	TGTGCCAGCGGGGGGGATACGCAGTATTTT	CASGGDTQYF
TRBV19	-	TRBJ1-2	TRBD1	TGTGCCAGTACCCCTGGACAGGGGGCTACGAGCTACACCTTC	CASTPGQGATSYTF
TRBV5-1	once	TRBJ1-4	-	TGCGCCAGCAGCTTGGCCGAGGGTGAAAAACTGTTTTTT	CASSLAEGEKLFF
TRBV5-6	-	TRBJ2-7	-	TGTGCCAGCAGCCTGCAGGGGGGCTGGCAGTACTTC	CASSLQGGWQYF
TRBV2	-	TRBJ1-5	-	TGTGCCAGCAGTGAAGGGAGAAAGCCCCAGCATTTT	CASSEGRKPQHF
TRBV27	-	TRBJ2-3	-	TGTGCCAGCAGTCGCCTCGGCAGGGGCACAGATACGCAGTATTTT	CASSRLGRGTDTQYF
TRBV9	-	TRBJ2-1	-	TGTGCCAGCAGCGTAGACCCGCCAGGGAGGAGTGAGCAGTTCTTC	CASSVDPPGRSEQFF
TRBV7-2	once	TRBJ2-2	TRBD2	TGTGCCAGCAGCCCCCCAGGAGTAGCGGGGGGAACCGGGGAGCTGTTTTTT	CASSPPGVAGGTGELFF
TRBV28	-	TRBJ2-6	TRBD1	TGTGCCAGCACCCGACAGGGACCCGGGGCCAACGTCCTGACTTTC	CASTRQGPGANVLTF
TRBV9	-	TRBJ1-1	TRBD1	TGTGCCAGCAGCTCGGGACAGGGGCCAATGAACACTGAAGCTTTCTTT	CASSSGQGPMNTEAFF
TRBV27	once	TRBJ2-7	TRBD2	TGTGCCAGCAGTCTAAGCGTGGGGACTAGCGGTACTGGTGAGCAGTACTTC	CASSLSVGTSGTGEQYF
TRBV11-3	-	TRBJ2-1	TRBD2	TGTGCCAGCAGCTCCGGGACTAGCGGCTACAATGAGCAGTTCTTC	CASSSGTSGYNEQFF
TRBV20-1	-	TRBJ2-1	-	TGCAGTGTGATCAGATCCCAAGAGCAGTTCTTC	CSVIRSQEQFF
TRBV3-1/TRBV3-2	-	TRBJ2-7	TRBD2	TGTGCCAGCAGCCCGGGACTAGCGAACGACGAGCAGTACTTC	CASSPGLANDEQYF
TRBV7-3	once	TRBJ2-1	-	TGTGCCAGCAGCTTCGGGGGTAGGTACAATGAGCAGTTCTTC	CASSFGGRYNEQFF
TRBV3-1/TRBV3-2	-	TRBJ2-5	-	TGTGCCAGCAGAACCTGGACTTCCCCGGGGACCCAGTACTTC	CASRTWTSPGTQYF
TRBV30	-	TRBJ2-7	TRBD2	TGTGCCTGGCGGACTAGCGGGAGCAACGAGCAGTACTTC	CAWRTSGSNEQYF
TRBV9	once	TRBJ1-6	-	TGTGCCAGCAGCGTAGGGGAGGTGGGTAATTCACCCCTCCACTTT	CASSVGEVGNSPLHF